These 25 T cell receptor beta chains were all obtained from the same sample, sequenced in a study of cytomegalovirus exposure and HLA in healthy donors. Primers included in the PCR were 60 Vbeta and 13 Jbeta primers. Sequencing used immunoSEQ multiplex PCR; TCRdb keeps in-frame clones, though not all of them. The sample has around 140,000 clones, around two thirds seen once. Sequenced sample: PBMCs. The receptors derive from a middle-aged woman in good health and CMV-seronegative.

This clone was recorded a few times. The chain couples TRBV19 to TRBJ1-2, with D tentatively TRBD1 (6 bases). Germline V gives CDR1 LNHDA, CDR2 SQIVND (reference sequence). CDR3 length: 16 residues. Trimming cost V 6 bases and J 5 bases, with 22 bases left between them. The CDR3 DNA reads TGTGCCAGTAGCAGCCGCGGACGGGGGAGGGGGTATGGCTACACCTTC. Amino acids: CASSSRGRGRGYGYTF.

This rearrangement joins TRBV6-5 to TRBJ1-1; 7 nucleotides align to TRBD1. This CDR3 is built from 12 residues. Germline V gene lookup returns CDR1 MNHEY and CDR2 SVGAGI. V trimming: 4 bases; J trimming: 6 bases; junction bases outside the gene matches: 2. CDR3 residues: CASSSGQAEAFF. In nucleotides, the CDR3 is TGTGCCAGCAGTTCCGGACAGGCTGAAGCTTTCTTT.

The genes are TRBV4-3 and TRBJ1-1; D is unresolved. Germline values: CDR1 LGHNA, CDR2 YSLEER. V lost 0 bases and J 10 bases, leaving 21 bases between the germline ends. The CDR3 runs to 16 residues. For the CDR3, the DNA is TGCGCCAGCAGCCAAGATCCGCAGGTTGGAGGCTTGAGAGCTTTCTTT. It translates to CASSQDPQVGGLRAFF.

This clone was seen a few times. The CDR3 loop is CASSGAGASVLEQYF. The CDR3 DNA follows: TGTGCCAGCAGTGGGGCGGGGGCCTCTGTTTTGGAGCAGTACTTC. The chain recombines TRBV28 with TRBJ2-7; maybe TRBD2 (7 bases). The V end was cut by 5 bases, the J end by 7 bases, with 21 bases between. CDR1 and CDR2 from the germline V gene are MDHEN and SYDVKM. The CDR3 has 15 amino acids.

This chain connects TRBV9 to TRBJ2-1, with 8 nucleotides matching TRBD2. The CDR3 totals 15 residues. Trimming cost V 3 bases and J 10 bases; bases outside gene matches: 12. Germline CDR1 reads SGDLS; CDR2 reads YYNGEE. The DNA of the CDR3 is TGTGCCAGCAGCGGGACTAGCCCCGCGACGGGCGAGCAGTTCTTC. Its translation: CASSGTSPATGEQFF.

This chain joins TRBV11-2 and TRBJ2-3, with 10 positions matching TRBD2. The V gene end was trimmed by 3 bases and the J gene end by 3 bases; junction bases not matched to a gene: 6. CDR1 is SGHAT and CDR2 is FQNNGV in the germline V gene. This CDR3 comprises 16 residues. The CDR3 DNA reads as TGTGCCAGCAGCTTCCTAGCGGGAGCAATAACAGATACGCAGTATTTT. Residues: CASSFLAGAITDTQYF.

This clone is categorized as medium-sized. The rearrangement uses TRBV11-2 and TRBJ1-4; no definite D call. The CDR3 contains 14 residues. From germline, CDR1 is SGHAT and CDR2 FQNNGV. Trimming cost V 2 bases and J 0 bases, with 4 bases left between them. The CDR3 DNA follows: TGTGCCAGCAGCTTATTCACAACTAATGAAAAACTGTTTTTT. This sequence encodes CASSLFTTNEKLFF.

V gene TRBV6-4 combines with J gene TRBJ2-3; perhaps TRBD2 as D (5 bases). Trimming cost V 8 bases and J 1 base, with 10 bases left between them. Germline CDR1 MRHNA, CDR2 SNTAGT. The CDR3 loop spans 13 amino acids. The CDR3 DNA follows: TGTGCCAGCTCCAGGACTCGCACAGATACGCAGTATTTT. Translation gives CASSRTRTDTQYF.

The rearrangement uses TRBV11-3 and TRBJ1-1; maybe TRBD1 (5 bases). CDR1 and CDR2 (germline): SGHNT, YENEEA. Trimming removed 5 bases at V and 5 bases at J, with 12 bases between. The CDR3 extends over 13 amino acids. The CDR3 sequence is CASSNPGGTEAFF. The CDR3 DNA sequence: TGTGCCAGCAGCAACCCCGGGGGTACTGAAGCTTTCTTT.

This clone was found a few times. V and J are TRBV2 and TRBJ1-3; TRBD1 agrees at 8 bases. Germline V gene sequence: CDR1 SNHLY, CDR2 FYNNEI. V shed 5 bases and J 11 bases; nucleotides not matched to a gene: 5. This CDR3 has 12 residues. CDR3 coding DNA: TGTGCCAGCAGTCCGACGGACAGGGCCATATATTTT. Protein sequence: CASSPTDRAIYF.

V gene TRBV5-4 combines with J gene TRBJ1-6; D is unresolved. The V and J ends lost 4 bases and 0 bases respectively, with 11 bases between them. The CDR3 totals 16 residues. CDR1 SGHNT and CDR2 YYREEE come from the germline V gene (reference sequence). The CDR3 spells CASSPGVSSYNSPLHF. The CDR3 DNA sequence: TGTGCCAGCAGCCCTGGAGTGAGCTCCTATAATTCACCCCTCCACTTT.

This chain joins TRBV6-5 and TRBJ1-3; a possible D gene is TRBD1 (5 bases). The CDR3 length is 14 residues. V was shortened by 7 bases and J by 1 base, with 11 bases between the two germline ends. Germline V gene data show CDR1 as MNHEY and CDR2 as SVGAGI. CDR3 region: CASKQGFSGNTIYF. CDR3 sequence (DNA): TGTGCCAGCAAGCAGGGTTTTTCTGGAAACACCATATATTTT.

The rearrangement uses TRBV27 and TRBJ2-7; the match to TRBD2 covers 8 bases. CDR1 is MNHEY and CDR2 is SMNVEV in the germline V gene (reference sequence). The CDR3 has 15 amino acids. With V trimmed by 4 bases and J by 4 bases, 9 bases remained unmatched. This chain's CDR3 is CASSSGGGWVYEQYF. In DNA, the CDR3 is TGTGCCAGCAGTTCCGGCGGGGGGTGGGTTTACGAGCAGTACTTC.

This rearrangement joins TRBV4-1 to TRBJ1-2, with 9 nucleotides matching TRBD1. The CDR3 is made up of 14 amino acids. CDR1 is MGHRA and CDR2 is YSYEKL in the germline V gene. V lost 3 bases to trimming and J lost 7 bases; unmatched junction nucleotides: 6. The CDR3 DNA sequence: TGCGCCAGCAGCCATCCCGGGACAGGGACTGGCTACACCTTC. Its protein is CASSHPGTGTGYTF.

The J gene is TRBJ2-7, the V gene TRBV11-2, with TRBD1 identical over 7 bases. Trimming cost V 4 bases and J 0 bases; bases outside gene matches: 6. CDR1 is SGHAT and CDR2 is FQNNGV in the germline V gene. The CDR3 runs 15 residues. In DNA, the CDR3 is TGTGCCAGCAGCTGGGGGACAGACAGCTCCTACGAGCAGTACTTC. This gives the protein CASSWGTDSSYEQYF.

The genes are TRBV7-3 and TRBJ1-2, with TRBD1 matching 10 bases. The CDR3 is made up of 16 amino acids. Trimming cost V 3 bases and J 4 bases; bases outside gene matches: 8. Germline V gives CDR1 SGHTA, CDR2 FQGTGA. CDR3 in amino acids: CASSLGAGQGIYGYTF. In DNA, the CDR3 is TGTGCCAGCAGCTTGGGAGCGGGACAGGGGATCTATGGCTACACCTTC. Looking up the rest from reference TRBV7-3 and TRBJ1-2 gives the full variable domain: GAGVSQTPSNKVTEKGKYVELRCDPISGHTALYWYRQSLGQGPEFLIYFQGTGAADDSGLPNDRFFAVRPEGSVSTLKIQRTERGDSAVYLCASSLGAGQGIYGYTFGSGTRLTVV.

This clone was observed a handful of times. V and J are TRBV5-6 and TRBJ2-1; TRBD2 agrees at 9 bases. CDR1 SGHDT and CDR2 YYEEEE come from the germline V gene. V was clipped by 0 bases and J by 1 base; unmatched bases: 2. The CDR3 consists of 16 residues. The CDR3 spells CASSLVSGGSYNEQFF. The CDR3 nucleotides are TGTGCCAGCAGCTTGGTCAGCGGGGGGTCCTACAATGAGCAGTTCTTC.

This chain's CDR3 is CASSYSRGTPYEQYF. CDR3 bases: TGTGCCAGCAGTTACTCTCGCGGGACCCCCTACGAGCAGTACTTC. The V call is TRBV6-6, the J call TRBJ2-7; possible D gene TRBD2, 6 bases. This CDR3 comprises 15 residues. Trimming removed 0 bases from V and 2 bases from J, with 11 bases in between. Germline assignment: CDR1 MNHNY and CDR2 SVGAGI (reference sequence).

In its sample, this clone was seen a few times. The V call is TRBV5-6, the J call TRBJ2-2, with D tentatively TRBD1 (6 bases). CDR1 and CDR2 (germline): SGHDT, YYEEEE. Trimming removed 3 bases from V and 4 bases from J, with 19 bases in between. There are 17 residues in the CDR3. This CDR3 reads CASSSTGFLLGTGELFF. The DNA of the CDR3 is TGTGCCAGCAGCTCTACAGGGTTCCTCCTGGGCACCGGGGAGCTGTTTTTT.

The sample holds one count of this clone. The chain has TRBV30 and TRBJ1-2; D not resolved. Trimming removed 7 bases at V and 4 bases at J, with 19 bases between. The CDR3 runs 14 residues. In germline, CDR1 is GTSNPN, CDR2 SVGIG (reference sequence). CDR3 DNA sequence: TGTGCCTCGGGAAGGACCCCGGAGCTCTATGGCTACACCTTC. This encodes CASGRTPELYGYTF.

CDR3 protein: CATSPGGYEQYF. DNA of the CDR3: TGTGCCACCAGCCCAGGGGGGTACGAGCAGTACTTC. This sequence joins TRBV15 and TRBJ2-7, with D perhaps matching TRBD1 (7 bases). The CDR3 length is 12 residues. Germline assignment: CDR1 LNHNV and CDR2 YYDKDF (reference sequence). V lost 5 bases to trimming and J lost 4 bases, with 9 bases between them.

This clone was picked up a small number of times. V is TRBV5-4 and J is TRBJ1-1, with D uncertain. The germline gives CDR1 SGHNT, CDR2 YYREEE (reference sequence). The V end was cut by 0 bases, the J end by 4 bases, with 7 bases between. CDR3 length: 13 amino acids. This chain's CDR3 is CASSLVAGTEAFF. Written as DNA, the CDR3 is TGTGCCAGCAGCTTGGTTGCGGGCACTGAAGCTTTCTTT. Full variable domain (missing parts from reference TRBV5-4 and TRBJ1-1): ETGVTQSPTHLIKTRGQQVTLRCSSQSGHNTVSWYQQALGQGPQFIFQYYREEENGRGNFPPRFSGLQFPNYSSELNVNALELDDSALYLCASSLVAGTEAFFGQGTRLTVV.

This chain uses TRBV20-1 with TRBJ1-1; D unclear. Germline V gene sequence: CDR1 DFQATT, CDR2 SNEGSKA (reference sequence). The CDR3 loop spans 11 amino acids. V lost 4 bases and J lost 8, with 11 bases in between. The DNA of the CDR3 is TGCAGTGCTATAGCGGATCGCGAAGCTTTCTTT. This encodes CSAIADREAFF.

The chain couples TRBV29-1 to TRBJ2-5, with 12 bases aligning to TRBD2. This CDR3 has 18 amino acids. Per the germline V gene, CDR1 is SQVTM and CDR2 is ANQGSEA. J was trimmed by 5 bases and V by 0 bases; bases with no gene match: 13. Here the CDR3 DNA reads TGCAGCGTTGAAGATGGCGTGCTAGCGGGGGGGCAAGGGGAGACCCAGTACTTC. Amino acid sequence: CSVEDGVLAGGQGETQYF.

DNA of the CDR3: TGTGCCAGCAGCCAAGATCTAGCGGGGGGGCCAGATACGCAGTATTTT. This encodes CASSQDLAGGPDTQYF. The chain carries TRBV4-2 and TRBJ2-3; 12 nucleotides agree with TRBD2. The V segment lost 0 bases and the J segment 4 bases; nucleotides outside the gene matches: 2. The CDR3 loop spans 16 amino acids. CDR1 LGHNA and CDR2 YNFKEQ come from the germline V gene.